This T cell receptor beta chain appears in the sequencing data of a study of response to subunit inactivated influenza vaccine. Broader study findings: Few additional T cells are recruited per seasonal influenza vaccination, authors suggested.

In TCRdb, the RT-PCR reads were re-called with MiXCR into one record per CDR3 protein. In the table there are under 950,000 distinct CDR3 sequences, 21% of which are singletons. Germline CDR1 is KGHSH and CDR2 is LQKENI. CDR3 length equals 17 residues. J gave up 0 bases and V 2 bases, and 6 bases lay outside the gene matches. In the case of this clonotype: Its antigen is unidentified.

The sample was PBMCs from blood, taken around 5 days after vaccination. The TCR sequence derives from a man aged 50 to 59 who received an inactivated influenza vaccine. The chain employs TRBV18 and TRBJ2-2; 7 bases are a match to TRBD2. CDR3 DNA sequence: TGTGCCAGCTCACCATACCAAGCGGGGTCGAACACCGGGGAGCTGTTTTTT. Translation: CASSPYQAGSNTGELFF.